The rows below give T cell receptor beta chains drawn from one sample of a study of Graves' ophthalmopathy and Graves' hyperthyroidism. TCRdb called the multiplex PCR reads again in MiXCR, with one record for every CDR3 protein. The data show about half a million distinct CDR3 sequences, with under 15% seen just once and more than 8.5% held by the top ten. The sequenced sample consisted of blood. The receptors stem from a woman younger than 45 with Graves' ophthalmopathy. Both conserved end residues are part of each CDR3. Fields, in order: D gene, clone size, J gene, V gene, CDR3 protein, CDR3 DNA. D genes are given only for firm matches. Rows may omit the clone size; those that give it use once, few, many or a size class.

d_gene: TRBD1
abundance: -
j_gene: TRBJ1-5
v_gene: TRBV30
CDR3aa: CAWGTGNDQPQHF
CDR3nt: TGTGCCTGGGGGACAGGGAACGATCAGCCCCAGCATTTT

d_gene: -
abundance: -
j_gene: TRBJ1-2
v_gene: TRBV10-2
CDR3aa: CASSESGHDGNNYGYTF
CDR3nt: TGCGCCAGCAGTGAGTCGGGGCACGACGGAAATAACTATGGCTACACCTTC

d_gene: -
abundance: -
j_gene: TRBJ1-6
v_gene: TRBV20-1
CDR3aa: CSARVPSSYNSPLHF
CDR3nt: TGCAGTGCTAGAGTTCCTAGCTCCTATAATTCACCCCTCCACTTT

d_gene: TRBD2
abundance: many
j_gene: TRBJ2-2
v_gene: TRBV6-1
CDR3aa: CASSLTSTLNTGELFF
CDR3nt: TGTGCCAGCAGTCTGACTAGCACATTGAACACCGGGGAGCTGTTTTTT

d_gene: -
abundance: many
j_gene: TRBJ1-2
v_gene: TRBV2
CDR3aa: CASGSEIRGRGYTF
CDR3nt: TGTGCCAGCGGAAGTGAAATCCGAGGACGGGGCTACACCTTC

d_gene: -
abundance: -
j_gene: TRBJ2-7
v_gene: TRBV6-1
CDR3aa: CASSDVGAYEQYF
CDR3nt: TGTGCCAGCAGTGATGTGGGGGCCTACGAGCAGTACTTC

d_gene: -
abundance: many
j_gene: TRBJ2-2
v_gene: TRBV12-3/TRBV12-4
CDR3aa: CASRPSGAGELFF
CDR3nt: TGTGCCAGCAGACCGAGCGGCGCCGGGGAGCTGTTTTTT

d_gene: -
abundance: many
j_gene: TRBJ2-7
v_gene: TRBV12-3/TRBV12-4
CDR3aa: CASSFASSYEQYF
CDR3nt: TGTGCCAGCAGTTTCGCTAGCTCCTACGAGCAGTACTTC

d_gene: -
abundance: many
j_gene: TRBJ1-2
v_gene: TRBV6-5
CDR3aa: CASSYSTSAVYGYTF
CDR3nt: TGTGCCAGCAGTTACTCGACGTCTGCCGTTTATGGCTACACCTTC

d_gene: -
abundance: many
j_gene: TRBJ1-6
v_gene: TRBV10-2
CDR3aa: CASSESATNSPLHF
CDR3nt: TGCGCCAGCAGTGAGTCCGCCACTAATTCACCCCTCCACTTT

d_gene: -
abundance: many
j_gene: TRBJ1-6
v_gene: TRBV6-5
CDR3aa: CASSYSASSYNSPLHF
CDR3nt: TGTGCCAGCAGTTACTCAGCCAGCTCCTATAATTCACCCCTCCACTTT

d_gene: TRBD1
abundance: many
j_gene: TRBJ2-7
v_gene: TRBV7-9
CDR3aa: CASSRDRAREQYF
CDR3nt: TGTGCCAGCAGCCGGGACAGGGCGAGAGAGCAGTACTTC

d_gene: TRBD2
abundance: few
j_gene: TRBJ2-7
v_gene: TRBV7-6
CDR3aa: CASSLFSPSGASGGASYEQYF
CDR3nt: TGTGCCAGCAGCTTATTTTCCCCTAGCGGGGCGAGCGGGGGGGCCTCCTACGAGCAGTACTTC

d_gene: -
abundance: few
j_gene: TRBJ1-5
v_gene: TRBV6-4
CDR3aa: CASSLMGSWAGNQPQHF
CDR3nt: TGTGCCAGCAGCCTAATGGGGTCCTGGGCCGGCAATCAGCCCCAGCATTTT

d_gene: -
abundance: few
j_gene: TRBJ1-5
v_gene: TRBV6-5
CDR3aa: CASSSGDAGRGNQPQHF
CDR3nt: TGTGCCAGCAGTTCTGGAGACGCAGGACGTGGCAATCAGCCCCAGCATTTT

d_gene: TRBD2
abundance: many
j_gene: TRBJ2-2
v_gene: TRBV6-1
CDR3aa: CASKGLAPTGELFF
CDR3nt: TGTGCCAGCAAGGGACTAGCGCCTACCGGGGAGCTGTTTTTT

d_gene: -
abundance: few
j_gene: TRBJ1-3
v_gene: TRBV5-1
CDR3aa: CASSPPESISGNTIYF
CDR3nt: TGCGCCAGCAGCCCCCCCGAGTCAATCTCTGGAAACACCATATATTTT

d_gene: -
abundance: many
j_gene: TRBJ2-5
v_gene: TRBV12-3/TRBV12-4
CDR3aa: CASSFFGGETQYF
CDR3nt: TGTGCCAGCAGTTTCTTCGGTGGCGAGACCCAGTACTTC

d_gene: -
abundance: -
j_gene: TRBJ2-3
v_gene: TRBV11-2
CDR3aa: CASSLGGDGFWDTQYF
CDR3nt: TGTGCCAGCAGTCTAGGGGGGGATGGGTTCTGGGATACGCAGTATTTT

d_gene: -
abundance: many
j_gene: TRBJ2-5
v_gene: TRBV29-1
CDR3aa: CSIHRGGETQYF
CDR3nt: TGCAGCATTCACAGGGGGGGAGAGACCCAGTACTTC

d_gene: -
abundance: many
j_gene: TRBJ1-1
v_gene: TRBV6-6
CDR3aa: CASSRFLGTAGDMNTEAFF
CDR3nt: TGTGCCAGCAGCCGATTTTTGGGGACGGCGGGGGACATGAACACTGAAGCTTTCTTT

d_gene: -
abundance: few
j_gene: TRBJ2-2
v_gene: TRBV11-3
CDR3aa: CASSFEENTGELFF
CDR3nt: TGTGCCAGCAGCTTCGAAGAAAACACCGGGGAGCTGTTTTTT

d_gene: TRBD1
abundance: many
j_gene: TRBJ2-7
v_gene: TRBV11-2
CDR3aa: CASSFNRDRAYEQYF
CDR3nt: TGTGCCAGCAGCTTTAACCGGGACAGGGCCTACGAGCAGTACTTC

d_gene: TRBD1
abundance: -
j_gene: TRBJ2-5
v_gene: TRBV12-3/TRBV12-4
CDR3aa: CASRGTGREETQYF
CDR3nt: TGTGCCAGCAGGGGGACAGGGCGTGAAGAGACCCAGTACTTC

d_gene: -
abundance: many
j_gene: TRBJ2-2
v_gene: TRBV15
CDR3aa: CATSRDRAAGELFF
CDR3nt: TGTGCCACCAGCAGAGATAGAGCCGCCGGGGAGCTGTTTTTT

d_gene: -
abundance: many
j_gene: TRBJ1-1
v_gene: TRBV6-5
CDR3aa: CASSYGYGNTEAFF
CDR3nt: TGTGCCAGCAGTTACGGGTACGGGAACACTGAAGCTTTCTTT

d_gene: -
abundance: many
j_gene: TRBJ1-2
v_gene: TRBV28
CDR3aa: CASSFGQLYGYTF
CDR3nt: TGTGCCAGCAGTTTCGGGCAGCTCTATGGCTACACCTTC

d_gene: -
abundance: many
j_gene: TRBJ2-7
v_gene: TRBV29-1
CDR3aa: CSGRHISYEQYF
CDR3nt: TGCAGCGGCCGACACATATCCTACGAGCAGTACTTC

d_gene: -
abundance: many
j_gene: TRBJ2-2
v_gene: TRBV30
CDR3aa: CAWTGDQMLLGAGELFF
CDR3nt: TGTGCCTGGACAGGAGATCAAATGCTGTTGGGGGCCGGGGAGCTGTTTTTT

d_gene: TRBD1
abundance: few
j_gene: TRBJ1-1
v_gene: TRBV9
CDR3aa: CASSARTGGSYIPPFLNTEAFF
CDR3nt: TGTGCCAGCAGCGCCCGGACAGGGGGGTCCTACATTCCGCCTTTCCTGAACACTGAAGCTTTCTTT

d_gene: -
abundance: many
j_gene: TRBJ1-2
v_gene: TRBV28
CDR3aa: CASSPGHGPNYGYTF
CDR3nt: TGTGCCAGCAGCCCAGGGCATGGTCCGAACTATGGCTACACCTTC

d_gene: -
abundance: many
j_gene: TRBJ1-5
v_gene: TRBV6-1
CDR3aa: CASSPSGGSNQPQHF
CDR3nt: TGTGCCAGCAGTCCATCGGGTGGGAGCAATCAGCCCCAGCATTTT

d_gene: -
abundance: -
j_gene: TRBJ1-2
v_gene: TRBV29-1
CDR3aa: CSVEGGGDYGYTF
CDR3nt: TGCAGCGTTGAAGGGGGTGGGGACTATGGCTACACCTTC

d_gene: -
abundance: many
j_gene: TRBJ2-7
v_gene: TRBV10-3
CDR3aa: CAISESSLSYEQYF
CDR3nt: TGTGCCATCAGTGAGTCTAGTCTCTCGTACGAGCAGTACTTC

d_gene: TRBD2
abundance: many
j_gene: TRBJ2-5
v_gene: TRBV20-1
CDR3aa: CSAKAGDVIETQYF
CDR3nt: TGCAGTGCGAAAGCGGGAGACGTGATAGAGACCCAGTACTTC

d_gene: -
abundance: many
j_gene: TRBJ2-7
v_gene: TRBV10-3
CDR3aa: CATRGFTYEQYF
CDR3nt: TGTGCCACGCGAGGGTTTACCTACGAGCAGTACTTC

d_gene: -
abundance: many
j_gene: TRBJ1-6
v_gene: TRBV27
CDR3aa: CASATGFSNSPLHF
CDR3nt: TGTGCCAGCGCCACAGGGTTTTCAAATTCACCCCTCCACTTT

d_gene: -
abundance: many
j_gene: TRBJ2-7
v_gene: TRBV12-3/TRBV12-4
CDR3aa: CASSFWNERWHEQYF
CDR3nt: TGTGCCAGCAGTTTTTGGAACGAGAGATGGCACGAGCAGTACTTC

d_gene: -
abundance: many
j_gene: TRBJ1-5
v_gene: TRBV3-1
CDR3aa: CASSQDGILNQPQHF
CDR3nt: TGTGCCAGCAGCCAAGACGGGATATTAAATCAGCCCCAGCATTTT

d_gene: TRBD2
abundance: many
j_gene: TRBJ2-7
v_gene: TRBV6-1
CDR3aa: CASSIAGGTYEQYF
CDR3nt: TGTGCCAGTTCGATAGCGGGAGGGACCTACGAGCAGTACTTC

d_gene: TRBD1
abundance: -
j_gene: TRBJ2-2
v_gene: TRBV29-1
CDR3aa: CSVGQGANTGELFF
CDR3nt: TGCAGCGTTGGGCAGGGGGCGAACACCGGGGAGCTGTTTTTT

d_gene: -
abundance: many
j_gene: TRBJ2-2
v_gene: TRBV29-1
CDR3aa: CSVVVREAGELFF
CDR3nt: TGCAGCGTTGTCGTAAGGGAGGCCGGGGAGCTGTTTTTT

d_gene: -
abundance: -
j_gene: TRBJ2-5
v_gene: TRBV4-1
CDR3aa: CASSLGLLQGIGETQYF
CDR3nt: TGCGCCAGCAGCCTAGGACTCTTACAGGGTATCGGAGAGACCCAGTACTTC

d_gene: -
abundance: many
j_gene: TRBJ1-1
v_gene: TRBV30
CDR3aa: CAWSRGGFIAFF
CDR3nt: TGTGCCTGGAGTAGGGGGGGCTTCATCGCTTTCTTT

d_gene: -
abundance: few
j_gene: TRBJ2-5
v_gene: TRBV12-3/TRBV12-4
CDR3aa: CATTLASETQYF
CDR3nt: TGTGCCACCACCCTAGCCAGCGAGACCCAGTACTTC

d_gene: -
abundance: many
j_gene: TRBJ2-5
v_gene: TRBV6-1
CDR3aa: CASSELGGETQYF
CDR3nt: TGTGCCAGCAGTGAATTAGGAGGGGAGACCCAGTACTTC

d_gene: -
abundance: many
j_gene: TRBJ2-5
v_gene: TRBV10-3
CDR3aa: CAISYAGPAAGRREETQYF
CDR3nt: TGTGCCATCAGTTACGCAGGACCCGCTGCAGGAAGGCGAGAAGAGACCCAGTACTTC